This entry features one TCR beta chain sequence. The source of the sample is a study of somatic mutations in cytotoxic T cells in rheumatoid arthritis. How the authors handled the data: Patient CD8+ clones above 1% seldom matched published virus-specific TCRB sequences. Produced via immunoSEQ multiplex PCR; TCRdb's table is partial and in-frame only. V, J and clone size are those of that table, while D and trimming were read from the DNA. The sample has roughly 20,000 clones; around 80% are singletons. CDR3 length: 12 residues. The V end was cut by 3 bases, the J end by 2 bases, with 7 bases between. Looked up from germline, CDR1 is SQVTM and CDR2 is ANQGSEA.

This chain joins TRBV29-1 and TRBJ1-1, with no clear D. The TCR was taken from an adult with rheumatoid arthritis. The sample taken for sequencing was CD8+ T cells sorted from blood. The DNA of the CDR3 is TGCAGCGTTGAGGAGGCAAACACTGAAGCTTTCTTT. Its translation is CSVEEANTEAFF.